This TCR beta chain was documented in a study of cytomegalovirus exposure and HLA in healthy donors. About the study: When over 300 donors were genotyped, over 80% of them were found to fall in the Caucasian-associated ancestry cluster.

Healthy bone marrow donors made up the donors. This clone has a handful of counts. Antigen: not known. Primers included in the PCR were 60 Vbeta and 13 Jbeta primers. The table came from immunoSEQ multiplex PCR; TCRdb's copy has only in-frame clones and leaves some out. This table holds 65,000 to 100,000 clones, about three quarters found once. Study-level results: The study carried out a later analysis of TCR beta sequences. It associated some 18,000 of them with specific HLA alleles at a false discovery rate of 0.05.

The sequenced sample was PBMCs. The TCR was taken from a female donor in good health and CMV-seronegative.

CDR3 DNA sequence: TGTGCCAGCAGTGACGCCGAGGCTAGCGGGGGGTACAGCACAGATACGCAGTATTTT. It translates to CASSDAEASGGYSTDTQYF. The chain recombines TRBV6-4 with TRBJ2-3; 11 nucleotides match TRBD2. The germline gives CDR1 MRHNA, CDR2 SNTAGT. V lost 2 bases and J lost 0; bases outside the gene matches: 10. The CDR3 runs 19 residues.